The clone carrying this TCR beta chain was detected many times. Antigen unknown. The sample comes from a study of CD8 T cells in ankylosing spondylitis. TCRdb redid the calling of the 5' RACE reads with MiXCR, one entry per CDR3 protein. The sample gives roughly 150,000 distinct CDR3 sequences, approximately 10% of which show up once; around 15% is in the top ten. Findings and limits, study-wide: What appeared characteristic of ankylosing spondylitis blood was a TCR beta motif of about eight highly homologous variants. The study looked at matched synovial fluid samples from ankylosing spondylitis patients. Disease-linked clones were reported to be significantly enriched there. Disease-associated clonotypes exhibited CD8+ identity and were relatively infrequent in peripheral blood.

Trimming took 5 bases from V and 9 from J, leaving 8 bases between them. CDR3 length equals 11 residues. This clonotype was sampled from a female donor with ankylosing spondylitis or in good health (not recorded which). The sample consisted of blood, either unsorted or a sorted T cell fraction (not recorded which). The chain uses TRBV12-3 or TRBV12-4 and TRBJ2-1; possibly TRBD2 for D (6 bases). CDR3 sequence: CASSASAEQFF. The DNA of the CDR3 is TGTGCCAGCAGTGCTAGCGCTGAGCAGTTCTTC.